This record concerns one T cell receptor beta chain sequence. The sample comes from a study of shared clonotypes between healthy human individuals. Germline CDR1 SGHDT, CDR2 YYEEEE. This CDR3 spans 13 amino acids. V lost 0 bases, J lost 5 bases, and 9 bases lay in between. Measured with immunoSEQ multiplex PCR; TCRdb has only the in-frame clones, and not every one. Here the sample spans approximately 2.4 million clones, 95% being singletons. The sequenced sample was naive CD4+ T cells sorted from blood. Indicated subset: CD45RA+ positively selected. This TCR derives from a man younger than 35 in good health. The chain carries TRBV5-6 and TRBJ2-7, with D maybe TRBD2 (5 bases). As DNA, the CDR3 is TGTGCCAGCAGCTTGGAACTAGTTGACGAGCAGTACTTC. Encoded protein: CASSLELVDEQYF.